The 22 T cell receptor beta chains in this list originate from one sample, sequenced in a study of T-cell reconstitution after alpha-beta-depleted transplantation in children. Unique molecular identifiers were built into the TCRbeta library. TCRdb redid the calling of the PCR reads with MiXCR, one entry per CDR3 protein. The profile shows some 240,000 distinct CDR3 sequences, roughly a tenth of them singletons. Specimen: PBMCs from the stem cell graft donor, collected from the stem cell graft. These receptors were collected from a human donor who donated a stem cell graft to a child with SCID.

This clonotype was observed many times. The chain joins TRBV20-1 to TRBJ2-7, with 8 bases that match TRBD1. The length of the CDR3 is 11 residues. Germline V gene sequence: CDR1 DFQATT, CDR2 SNEGSKA (reference sequence). DNA of the CDR3: TGCAGCTGGACAGGGAACTACGAGCAGTACTTC. Amino acids: CSWTGNYEQYF.

This clonotype has a count of ten or more. The J gene is TRBJ1-1, the V gene TRBV5-1; D remains ambiguous. The germline V and J ends were trimmed by 6 bases and 0 bases, with 12 bases remaining between them. From germline, CDR1 is SGHRS and CDR2 YFSETQ. This CDR3 has 14 amino acids. The CDR3 DNA sequence: TGCGCCAGCAATTTAAACGGGTTGAACACTGAAGCTTTCTTT. Protein product: CASNLNGLNTEAFF.

This clonotype was observed a handful of times. The gene calls are TRBV20-1 and TRBJ2-5; D unclear. The V gene's germline CDR1 is DFQATT and CDR2 SNEGSKA (reference sequence). V was clipped by 1 base and J by 2 bases, with 14 bases between them. CDR3 length: 15 residues. CDR3 bases: TGCAGTGCTAGAGGTGCTGATGGCCCTCAAGAGACCCAGTACTTC. Encoded protein: CSARGADGPQETQYF.

The V gene is TRBV5-6, the J gene TRBJ2-5; maybe TRBD2 (5 bases). The germline V gene encodes CDR1 SGHDT and CDR2 YYEEEE. The CDR3 is 16 amino acids. V was pared by 2 bases and J by 0 bases, with 14 bases between. The CDR3 reads CASSFRAAQHQETQYF. The CDR3 DNA reads as TGTGCCAGCAGCTTTAGAGCGGCGCAGCACCAAGAGACCCAGTACTTC.

This clonotype was picked up a small number of times. The chain has TRBV24-1 and TRBJ2-1; 11 bases are shared with TRBD2. Trimming at V came to 1 base and at J to 8 bases, leaving 6 bases not matched to a gene. The CDR3 length is 16 residues. Germline assignment: CDR1 KGHDR and CDR2 SFDVKD. CDR3 region: CATSDFPSGGSDEQFF. CDR3 DNA sequence: TGTGCCACCAGTGATTTCCCTAGCGGGGGGTCGGATGAGCAGTTCTTC.

This clonotype came up many times. V and J are TRBV2 and TRBJ2-6; no definite D call. V was shortened by 6 bases and J by 1 base, with 7 bases between the two germline ends. Germline CDR1 reads SNHLY; CDR2 reads FYNNEI. This CDR3 has 14 amino acids. This CDR3 reads CASSLESGANVLTF. For the CDR3, the DNA is TGTGCCAGCAGCCTCGAGTCTGGGGCCAACGTCCTGACTTTC.

Ten or more counts support this clonotype. This chain uses TRBV5-1 with TRBJ1-1; maybe TRBD1 (6 bases). The CDR3 loop spans 15 amino acids. Between the trimmed V and J ends, which lost 4 bases and 0 bases, there was a span of 13 bases. The germline CDR1 and CDR2 sequences are SGHRS and YFSETQ. CDR3: CASSVDSRMNTEAFF. Written as DNA, the CDR3 is TGCGCCAGCAGCGTGGACAGCAGAATGAACACTGAAGCTTTCTTT.

This clonotype has just a few counts. The rearrangement uses TRBV20-1 and TRBJ2-3, with 12 bases fitting TRBD2. CDR1 is DFQATT, CDR2 SNEGSKA, per germline (reference sequence). The V and J ends lost 3 bases and 3 bases, in that order; junction bases with no gene match: 7. CDR3 length equals 16 residues. CDR3: CSARSLAGGTTDTQYF. The DNA of the CDR3 is TGCAGTGCTAGGTCCCTAGCGGGGGGGACAACAGATACGCAGTATTTT.

Note on this clonotype: At one boundary the junction diverges from the germline segment, which might be a read error. The chain employs TRBV3-1 and TRBJ2-5, with 7 positions matching TRBD2. The CDR3 length is 15 residues. The germline gives CDR1 LGHDT, CDR2 YNNKEL (reference sequence). The CDR3 sequence is CASCQAGGGSETQYF. As DNA, the CDR3 is TGTGCCAGCTGCCAAGCTGGGGGGGGATCGGAGACCCAGTACTTC.

This clonotype was picked up one time. The chain is built from TRBV20-1 and TRBJ2-1; D is uncertain. The CDR3 length is 13 residues. CDR1 DFQATT and CDR2 SNEGSKA come from the germline V gene (reference sequence). V was trimmed by 1 base and J by 2 bases, leaving 6 bases between them. CDR3 nucleotide sequence: TGCAGTGCTAGAGGGTTTACCTACAATGAGCAGTTCTTC. Translation gives CSARGFTYNEQFF.

At least ten counts were recorded for this clonotype. This chain uses TRBV5-1 with TRBJ2-5, with 7 bases lining up with TRBD2. CDR1 and CDR2 (germline): SGHRS, YFSETQ. The CDR3 consists of 15 residues. V gave up 1 base and J gave up 1 base; unmatched junction bases: 4. Here the CDR3 DNA reads TGCGCCAGCAGCTTGAGGGCTAGCGGCCAAGAGACCCAGTACTTC. Its protein is CASSLRASGQETQYF.

This clonotype occurred many times. This chain uses TRBV5-1 with TRBJ2-3; D remains unclear. CDR3 length: 15 residues. Germline lookup yields CDR1 SGHRS and CDR2 YFSETQ. The V and J ends lost 0 bases and 0 bases respectively, with 8 bases between them. The CDR3 loop is CASSLAQASTDTQYF. The CDR3 bases are TGCGCCAGCAGCTTGGCCCAGGCTAGCACAGATACGCAGTATTTT. Full variable domain (missing parts from reference TRBV5-1 and TRBJ2-3): KAGVTQTPRYLIKTRGQQVTLSCSPISGHRSVSWYQQTPGQGLQFLFEYFSETQRNKGNFPGRFSGRQFSNSRSEMNVSTLELGDSALYLCASSLAQASTDTQYFGPGTRLTVL.

This clonotype was seen at least ten times. V usage is TRBV20-1 and J usage is TRBJ2-3, with D possibly being TRBD1 (5 bases). V was trimmed by 6 bases and J by 1 base, leaving 14 bases between them. Germline V gene sequence: CDR1 DFQATT, CDR2 SNEGSKA (reference sequence). The CDR3 extends over 14 amino acids. The DNA for the CDR3 is TGCAGTGCCCCGCAGGGTGGAGGCACAGATACGCAGTATTTT. Translating gives CSAPQGGGTDTQYF.

This clonotype has a handful of counts. The J gene is TRBJ2-5, the V gene TRBV5-1, with 10 bases aligning to TRBD2. V lost 4 bases, J lost 1 base, and 1 base stayed unmatched. There are 14 residues in the CDR3. Germline V gives CDR1 SGHRS, CDR2 YFSETQ. CDR3 region: CASSGLAAQETQYF. The CDR3 nucleotides are TGCGCCAGCAGCGGACTAGCGGCCCAAGAGACCCAGTACTTC. The full variable domain, with the rest looked up from reference TRBV5-1 and TRBJ2-5, is KAGVTQTPRYLIKTRGQQVTLSCSPISGHRSVSWYQQTPGQGLQFLFEYFSETQRNKGNFPGRFSGRQFSNSRSEMNVSTLELGDSALYLCASSGLAAQETQYFGPGTRLLVL.

This clonotype was recorded many times. V usage is TRBV20-1 and J usage is TRBJ1-6; 7 nucleotides align to TRBD1. The CDR3 loop spans 13 amino acids. V dropped 5 bases and J dropped 11; count of bases not matched to a gene: 9. Germline CDR1 is DFQATT and CDR2 is SNEGSKA (reference sequence). The DNA for the CDR3 is TGCAGTGCTTGGGACAGCTCCAAAGCACCCCTCCACTTT. It is translated as CSAWDSSKAPLHF.

At least ten counts were recorded for this clonotype. The genes are TRBV12-3 or TRBV12-4 and TRBJ1-1; D is ambiguous. The CDR3 is 12 amino acids. V lost 3 bases, J lost 1 base, and 3 bases lay in between. CDR3 protein: CASSFSNTEAFF. The CDR3 DNA reads TGTGCCAGCAGTTTCTCGAACACTGAAGCTTTCTTT.

This clonotype was picked up many times. The rearrangement joins TRBV4-1 to TRBJ2-7; D is unclear. This CDR3 has 11 amino acids. Germline CDR1 and CDR2: MGHRA and YSYEKL. V was cut by 1 base and J by 5 bases, with 3 bases left in between. The CDR3 DNA reads as TGCGCCAGCAGCCAAGGGGACGAGCAGTACTTC. It yields the protein CASSQGDEQYF.

This clonotype was seen ten or more times. V and J are TRBV12-3 or TRBV12-4 and TRBJ2-7; 10 bases align to TRBD2. This CDR3 has 16 amino acids. The V and J ends lost 1 base and 0 bases, in that order; junction bases with no gene match: 3. Written as DNA, the CDR3 is TGTGCCAGCAGTTTAGGGGCTAGCGGGAGCTCCTACGAGCAGTACTTC. It codes for CASSLGASGSSYEQYF.

At least ten counts were recorded for this clonotype. This chain connects TRBV7-8 to TRBJ2-3, with TRBD1 matching 9 bases. V gave up 5 bases and J gave up 3 bases; unmatched junction bases: 6. The CDR3 loop spans 15 amino acids. CDR1 and CDR2 from the germline V gene are SGHVS and FQNEAQ. The CDR3 sequence: CASSPRDRATDTQYF. CDR3 nucleotides: TGTGCCAGCAGCCCGCGGGACAGGGCGACAGATACGCAGTATTTT.

This clonotype has ten or more counts. This sequence joins TRBV20-1 and TRBJ1-2, with TRBD1 matching over 8 bases. CDR3 length equals 12 residues. J lost 2 bases, V lost 5 bases, and 1 base had no gene match. Per germline, CDR1 DFQATT and CDR2 SNEGSKA (reference sequence). As DNA, the CDR3 is TGCAGTGCTCGACAGGGGAACTATGGCTACACCTTC. Protein product: CSARQGNYGYTF.

This rearrangement joins TRBV5-5 to TRBJ2-3; D unresolved. The CDR3 has 14 residues. Germline assignment: CDR1 SGHKS and CDR2 YYEKEE (reference sequence). Between the trimmed V and J ends, which lost 0 bases and 2 bases, there was a span of 7 bases. The CDR3 nucleotides are TGTGCCAGCAGCTTGGATATGGTCACAGATACGCAGTATTTT. It translates to CASSLDMVTDTQYF.

In its sample, this clonotype was seen many times. The chain carries TRBV7-3 and TRBJ2-2; D is perhaps TRBD2 (6 bases). This CDR3 has 15 residues. V was cut by 2 bases and J by 0 bases, with 7 bases left in between. The germline V gene encodes CDR1 SGHTA and CDR2 FQGTGA. CDR3 sequence (DNA): TGTGCCAGCAGCTTAGCGGGAACGAACACCGGGGAGCTGTTTTTT. It translates to CASSLAGTNTGELFF. Using reference TRBV7-3 and TRBJ2-2 for the parts outside the CDR3, the full variable domain is GAGVSQTPSNKVTEKGKYVELRCDPISGHTALYWYRQSLGQGPEFLIYFQGTGAADDSGLPNDRFFAVRPEGSVSTLKIQRTERGDSAVYLCASSLAGTNTGELFFGEGSRLTVL.